This is a list of T cell receptor beta chains from one sample in a study of shared clonotypes between healthy human individuals. Assay used: immunoSEQ multiplex PCR; TCRdb lists only in-frame clones, some missing. The data contain nearly 2 million clones, around 96% of them seen just once; the ten biggest clones take up approximately 1%. The sample comprised naive CD8+ T cells sorted from blood. The receptors derive from a man aged 18 to 29 in good health. CDR3s include the opening cysteine and the closing phenylalanine or tryptophan. The D gene is left open where the match is weak. A clone size is listed for some rows: how often the clone was seen (once, few, many), or a class if it is expanded.

>NA|TRBV27|NA|TRBJ1-5
TGTGCCAGCAGTTTAACAGGGATAGCGAGCAATCAGCCCCAGCATTTT
CASSLTGIASNQPQHF
>TRBD2|TRBV30|NA|TRBJ2-5
TGTGCCTGGAGCCGGGAGGCGGTATGGGGAGAGACCCAGTACTTC
CAWSREAVWGETQYF
>NA|TRBV4-3|NA|TRBJ2-7
TGCGCCAGCAGCCTCGCCCCTGAACTCTACGAGCAGTACTTC
CASSLAPELYEQYF
>TRBD1|TRBV6-5|NA|TRBJ2-7
TGTGCCAGCAGCGTTACAGGGGTCTACGAGCAGTACTTC
CASSVTGVYEQYF
>TRBD1|TRBV7-9|few|TRBJ1-1
TGTGCCAGCAGCTTGACAGGGGGCACTGAAGCTTTCTTT
CASSLTGGTEAFF
>NA|TRBV7-9|once|TRBJ2-5
TGTGCCAGCAGGGAGGTCCCTGGGACCCAGTACTTC
CASREVPGTQYF
>TRBD1|TRBV29-1|NA|TRBJ1-2
TGCAGCGTTAAACTGGACAGGAGCTATGGCTACACCTTC
CSVKLDRSYGYTF
>NA|TRBV28|NA|TRBJ1-2
TGTGCCAGCAGAGTCCCTTCGACAGGAGATAACTATGGCTACACCTTC
CASRVPSTGDNYGYTF
>TRBD1|TRBV28|NA|TRBJ1-2
TGTGCCAGCAGTTTTCTACAGGGGGATTACTATGGCTACACCTTC
CASSFLQGDYYGYTF
>TRBD2|TRBV7-9|NA|TRBJ2-5
TGTGCCAGCAGCTTACCAGCGGGAGGGCCGGAAGAGACCCAGTACTTC
CASSLPAGGPEETQYF
>TRBD2|TRBV13|once|TRBJ2-5
TGTGCCAGCAGCTTTGGGCCTAGCGGGCAAGAGACCCAGTACTTC
CASSFGPSGQETQYF
>TRBD1|TRBV5-3|NA|TRBJ2-5
TGTGCCAGAAGCTCCCCGAGGGACAGAAGGGAGACCCAGTACTTC
CARSSPRDRRETQYF
>NA|TRBV18|NA|TRBJ2-1
TGTGCCAGCTCAACATTCGGAGGATGGGGGCCTGCCAATGAGCAGTTCTTC
CASSTFGGWGPANEQFF
>NA|TRBV7-9|NA|TRBJ2-7
TGTGCCAGCATCCCCCAGGGCCACTCCTACGAGCAGTACTTC
CASIPQGHSYEQYF
>TRBD2|TRBV2|NA|TRBJ2-1
TGTGCCAGCAGTGAACAGCGGGGTTCCTTCTCCTACAATGAGCAGTTCTTC
CASSEQRGSFSYNEQFF
>NA|TRBV30|NA|TRBJ2-2
TGTGCCTGGAGTGTATACAGGGAAGGCGGGGAGCTGTTTTTT
CAWSVYREGGELFF
>TRBD1|TRBV7-9|NA|TRBJ2-2
TGTGCCAGCAGCGCGGCCCAGGGGGCGGTCGGGGAGCTGTTTTTT
CASSAAQGAVGELFF
>NA|TRBV25-1|NA|TRBJ2-5
TGTGCCAGCAGCCAGGGGAGCCAAGAGACCCAGTACTTC
CASSQGSQETQYF
>NA|TRBV7-9|NA|TRBJ1-5
TGTGCCAGCAGCCCCCCGGAGGGGGGGGGTCAGCCCCAGCATTTT
CASSPPEGGGQPQHF
>NA|TRBV27|NA|TRBJ2-2
TGTGCCAGCAGTTTTGGTAGCGGGGAGCTGTTTTTT
CASSFGSGELFF